Sequencing of this T cell receptor beta chain was carried out in a study of a mutant IDH1 vaccine in newly diagnosed glioma (dated by TCRdb to the early 2020s). Some background on the complete study: In the chemotherapy-containing groups, vaccination started alongside temozolomide cycles, whereas in patients who had radiotherapy alone it started 4-6 weeks after radiotherapy. Of the 32 patients who were treated, about 62% were male and roughly 40% were female, and the mean age was around 40 years. Before enrollment, patients had received standard therapy of radiotherapy alone, temozolomide alone, or radiochemotherapy with temozolomide; most received the combination. The week-35 safety follow-up was designated visit V12, and the week-47 end of study was designated visit V13. Peripheral blood samples were drawn at six visits, namely V03 (baseline), V05, V07, V10, V12 and V13. Longitudinal TCRB deep sequencing was done for roughly 23 treated patients, wherever samples were available for exploratory analyses. Summary of the overall study and its limitations: The authors stated that sample limitations prevented analyses of patient blood samples from being reproduced. Pseudoprogression seemed to be unrelated to changes in the top peripheral T cell clonotypes found by TCRB sequencing. Immune responses induced by the vaccine were seen in roughly 95% of patients across multiple MHC alleles. Availability determined which PBMC samples were chosen for TCRB deep sequencing.

Libraries were built with the immunoSEQ multiplex PCR assay. Rearranged TCR beta chain sequences were amplified using the hsTCRB Kit according to the manufacturer's protocol. Sequencing of TCRB libraries was carried out on an Illumina MiSeq. On the authors' methods: Demultiplexing, trimming and gene mapping were performed with the kit vendor's proprietary platform. TCRdb stores this immuneACCESS table with in-frame sequences only. Part of the clones is absent; in the studies checked, under half of the shortfall reflects unresolved V genes, and no reason is known for the rest. D and trimming come from the DNA, and the V and J calls and clone size come from that table. Counted in this sample were approximately 50,000 clones; over 60% of them appeared once. The top ten constitute about 4.9% of the sample. The sample's time point label is to be understood as: week 47, end of study. Each vaccine dose was 300 ug of a 20-mer mutant IDH1 peptide in Montanide, given subcutaneously with topical imiquimod. Eight vaccinations were administered to patients in weeks 1, 3, 5, 7, 11, 15, 19 and 23, corresponding to visits V03 through V10. Newly diagnosed WHO grade 3 or 4 IDH1-mutant astrocytomas showing loss of nuclear ATRX were present in the donors. The samples were drawn from NOA16, a multicentre, single-arm, open-label phase I trial in Germany that tested a mutant IDH1 peptide vaccine in humans for the first time. Genomic DNA for TCRB sequencing was extracted from EDTA blood using the DNeasy Blood and Tissue Kit.

Comment on this clone: Its recognized antigen is unknown. Base qualities were left out, and no much larger clone turns up one base away.

At the junction V is shortened by 3 bases and J by 4 bases; bases outside the gene matches: 1. CDR1 and CDR2 are read off the germline V gene (reference sequence) as LNHNV and YYDKDF. The cysteine opens and the phenylalanine closes a CDR3 of 14 amino acids. This entry keeps only the CDR3 DNA: 42 bases, framed from base 1. Material: PBMCs, obtained from a glioma patient whose treatment included an IDH1 peptide vaccine. The sequence was obtained from a woman aged 40 to 55 with glioma. Some clones in this sample may be carry-over from other donors' samples. Here the chain combines TRBV15 and TRBJ2-3; the central 10 bases match TRBD1. The CDR3 corresponds to CATSSGQGADTQYF. The DNA sequence reads TGTGCCACCAGCAGCGGACAGGGGGCAGATACGCAGTATTTT.